This T cell receptor (beta chain) originates from a study of T cells after posttransplantation cyclophosphamide. The junction had 2 bases not matched to a gene; V was cut back by 4 bases and J by 0 bases. Germline V gene sequence: CDR1 GTSNPN, CDR2 SVGIG (reference sequence). The CDR3 is made up of 16 amino acids. Regarding the study as a whole: Recipient CMV seropositivity and CMV reactivation strongly tracked TRB clonality.

Many counts were recorded for this clone. Its antigen is not identified. Clones were sequenced by immunoSEQ multiplex PCR, and TCRdb holds only the in-frame ones, with some missing. In total the sample includes roughly 45,000 clones, none of them seen once. The chain has TRBV30 and TRBJ2-6; 11 nucleotides line up with TRBD1. The sample taken for sequencing was PBMCs. The receptor was derived from a man aged 35 to 55 in good health, CMV-negative, and a related stem cell transplant donor. DNA for the CDR3: TGTGCCTGGACGGGACAGGGGGTCTCTGGGGCCAACGTCCTGACTTTC. The encoded protein is CAWTGQGVSGANVLTF. Full variable domain (remainder filled in from reference TRBV30 and TRBJ2-6): SQTIHQWPATLVQPVGSPLSLECTVEGTSNPNLYWYRQAAGRGLQLLFYSVGIGQISSEVPQNLSASRPQDRQFILSSKKLLLSDSGFYLCAWTGQGVSGANVLTFGAGSRLTVL.